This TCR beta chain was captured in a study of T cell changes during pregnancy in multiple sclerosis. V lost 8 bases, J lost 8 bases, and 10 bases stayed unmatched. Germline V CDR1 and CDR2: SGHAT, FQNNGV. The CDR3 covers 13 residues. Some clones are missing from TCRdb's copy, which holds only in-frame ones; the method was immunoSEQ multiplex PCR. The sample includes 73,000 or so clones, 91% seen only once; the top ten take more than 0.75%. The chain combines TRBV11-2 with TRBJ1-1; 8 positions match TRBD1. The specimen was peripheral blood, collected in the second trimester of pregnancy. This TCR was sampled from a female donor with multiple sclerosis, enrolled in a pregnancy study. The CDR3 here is CASGQGAPREAFF. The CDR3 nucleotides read TGTGCCAGCGGCCAGGGGGCCCCTCGGGAAGCTTTCTTT.